This TCR beta chain was identified during a study of cytomegalovirus exposure and HLA in healthy donors. This PCR relied on a set of 60 Vbeta primers and 13 Jbeta primers. Sequencing was performed with immunoSEQ multiplex PCR; in TCRdb, only in-frame clones are kept and a portion is missing. The sample consists of 110,000 to 150,000 clones, 78% of them appearing once. This CDR3 comprises 14 residues. Per germline, CDR1 MNHEY and CDR2 SVGAGI. J was trimmed by 4 bases and V by 5 bases; bases with no gene match: 4. This clone came up a few times. The sequencing sample was made of PBMCs. The TCR sequence derives from a female donor in good health and CMV-seronegative. The chain carries TRBV6-5 and TRBJ2-7; 11 bases line up with TRBD1. The CDR3 is CASSPGQGVYEQYF. CDR3 bases: TGTGCCAGCAGTCCGGGACAGGGGGTGTACGAGCAGTACTTC.